The 15 T cell receptor beta chains below come from one sample, sequenced in a study of T cell changes during pregnancy in multiple sclerosis. Sequencing used immunoSEQ multiplex PCR; TCRdb keeps in-frame clones, though not all of them. Of fewer than 95,000 clones listed, around 93% are singletons. The sequences come from peripheral blood, collected in the third trimester of pregnancy. All receptors derive from a female donor with multiple sclerosis, enrolled in a pregnancy study.

The chain employs TRBV19 and TRBJ2-2; TRBD2 matches 11 bases. The J segment lost 7 bases and the V segment lost 4 bases, leaving 5 bases of the junction unmatched. The CDR3 has 15 residues. Germline CDR1 reads LNHDA; CDR2 reads SQIVND (reference sequence). The CDR3 DNA reads TGTGCCAGTAGTACCCTAGCGGGAGGTGTCGGGGAGCTGTTTTTT. Protein product: CASSTLAGGVGELFF. The whole variable domain, filled in from reference TRBV19 and TRBJ2-2, reads DGGITQSPKYLFRKEGQNVTLSCEQNLNHDAMYWYRQDPGQGLRLIYYSQIVNDFQKGDIAEGYSVSREKKESFPLTVTSAQKNPTAFYLCASSTLAGGVGELFFGEGSRLTVL.

V usage is TRBV5-1 and J usage is TRBJ2-3, with D perhaps matching TRBD1 (5 bases). V lost 6 bases to trimming and J lost 1 base, with 12 bases between them. The germline CDR1 and CDR2 sequences are SGHRS and YFSETQ. This CDR3 has 14 residues. CDR3 amino acids: CASMQGLGTDTQYF. CDR3 sequence (DNA): TGCGCCAGCATGCAGGGCCTTGGCACAGATACGCAGTATTTT.

This clone appeared once. The CDR3 DNA is TGTGCCAGCAGTTGGGGACTAGCGGGAGCACTAGCCAAAAACATTCAGTACTTC. Protein: CASSWGLAGALAKNIQYF. The chain carries TRBV28 and TRBJ2-4; TRBD2 matches at 14 bases. From germline, CDR1 is MDHEN and CDR2 SYDVKM. The junction had 5 bases not matched to a gene; V was cut back by 4 bases and J by 0 bases. The CDR3 is 18 residues long.

The genes are TRBV11-3 and TRBJ2-7; weak D call: TRBD2 (5 bases). The CDR3 is 11 amino acids. Trimming removed 4 bases from V and 5 bases from J, with 6 bases in between. Germline CDR1 SGHNT, CDR2 YENEEA. The CDR3: CASSSGNEQYF. DNA of the CDR3: TGTGCCAGCAGCTCCGGGAACGAGCAGTACTTC.

This clone showed up just once. The chain combines TRBV7-8 with TRBJ2-7; 7 nucleotides line up with TRBD1. Germline assignment: CDR1 SGHVS and CDR2 FQNEAQ. This CDR3 has 14 amino acids. After removal of 2 bases from V and 2 bases from J, the junction contained 3 bases not matched to a gene. CDR3 region: CASSLPGQTYEQYF. Written as DNA, the CDR3 is TGTGCCAGCAGCTTACCGGGACAGACCTACGAGCAGTACTTC.

The chain couples TRBV10-3 to TRBJ2-3; TRBD2 matches 8 bases. The length of the CDR3 is 16 residues. The junction had 12 bases not matched to a gene; V was cut back by 6 bases and J by 4 bases. Looked up from germline, CDR1 is ENHRY and CDR2 is SYGVKD. CDR3: CAIRRGSSGRPDTQYF. CDR3 coding DNA: TGTGCCATCAGGCGTGGATCTAGCGGGCGCCCAGATACGCAGTATTTT.

The J gene is TRBJ2-7, the V gene TRBV30, with 7 positions matching TRBD1. J gave up 1 base and V 3 bases, and 0 bases lay outside the gene matches. Germline values: CDR1 GTSNPN, CDR2 SVGIG (reference sequence). CDR3 length: 12 amino acids. CDR3 sequence reads: CAWRGQSYEQYF. CDR3 DNA: TGTGCCTGGAGGGGACAGTCCTACGAGCAGTACTTC.

For the CDR3, the DNA is TGCAGCGTTGGTCGACCCTTAGAGGGCGAGCAGTACTTC. This encodes CSVGRPLEGEQYF. V is TRBV29-1 and J is TRBJ2-7; D is possibly TRBD2 (5 bases). The germline CDR1 and CDR2 sequences are SQVTM and ANQGSEA. Trimming shortened V by 4 bases and J by 6 bases, and 16 bases separated the two germline ends. The CDR3 contains 13 residues.

The chain joins TRBV28 to TRBJ2-7; D not certain. Trimming pared 6 bases from V and 5 bases from J, leaving 8 bases between. Germline V CDR1 and CDR2: MDHEN, SYDVKM. CDR3 length: 11 amino acids. The CDR3 DNA sequence: TGTGCCAGCAGCGAGGCAGACGAGCAGTACTTC. This codes for CASSEADEQYF. The full variable domain, its missing parts supplied by reference TRBV28 and TRBJ2-7, is DVKVTQSSRYLVKRTGEKVFLECVQDMDHENMFWYRQDPGLGLRLIYFSYDVKMKEKGDIPEGYSVSREKKERFSLILESASTNQTSMYLCASSEADEQYFGPGTRLTVT.

The CDR3 spells CASSISLSAPLETQYF. The DNA of the CDR3 is TGTGCCAGTAGTATAAGTTTAAGCGCTCCCCTGGAGACCCAGTACTTC. This chain links TRBV19 with TRBJ2-5; D unresolved. The CDR3 extends over 16 amino acids. V lost 2 bases and J 5 bases, leaving 18 bases between the germline ends. Germline assignment: CDR1 LNHDA and CDR2 SQIVND (reference sequence).

This clone occurred once. The V gene is TRBV19, the J gene TRBJ2-6; possibly TRBD2 for D (5 bases). The ends were cut back, 2 bases at V and 0 bases at J, with 11 bases in the middle. The CDR3 is 17 amino acids. Germline lookup yields CDR1 LNHDA and CDR2 SQIVND (reference sequence). In DNA, the CDR3 is TGTGCCAGTAGTATACCCGGGGTGGGCTCTGGGGCCAACGTCCTGACTTTC. Translating it yields CASSIPGVGSGANVLTF.

CDR3 DNA: TGTGCCAGCACCCTTCACGTGGCCAATGAGCAGTTCTTC. It codes for CASTLHVANEQFF. The chain links TRBV28 to TRBJ2-1; D remains unclear. Trimming stripped 7 bases from V and 6 bases from J, with 13 bases between. This CDR3 has 13 residues. Germline V CDR1 and CDR2: MDHEN, SYDVKM.

This clone was seen a single time. The J gene is TRBJ2-1, the V gene TRBV11-2; tentatively, D is TRBD2 (6 bases). This CDR3 is 15 amino acids long. V lost 5 bases and J 6 bases, leaving 17 bases between the germline ends. CDR1 and CDR2 from the germline V gene are SGHAT and FQNNGV. CDR3 protein: CASSHPGASANEQFF. CDR3 sequence (DNA): TGTGCCAGCAGCCATCCCGGGGCTAGCGCCAATGAGCAGTTCTTC.

The chain couples TRBV6-5 to TRBJ2-1; the match to TRBD1 covers 7 bases. The V gene end was trimmed by 6 bases and the J gene end by 6 bases; junction bases not matched to a gene: 8. Per germline, CDR1 MNHEY and CDR2 SVGAGI. The CDR3 runs 14 residues. CDR3 bases: TGTGCCAGCAGAAACAGGGGTCAAGTCAATGAGCAGTTCTTC. This translates into CASRNRGQVNEQFF.

V gene TRBV28 combines with J gene TRBJ2-7, with D hard to call. This CDR3 spans 12 amino acids. Trimming took off 6 bases at V and 1 base at J, with 7 bases between the two ends. Looked up from germline, CDR1 is MDHEN and CDR2 is SYDVKM. As DNA, the CDR3 is TGTGCCAGCAGCCGGGTATCCTACGAGCAGTACTTC. Translated: CASSRVSYEQYF.